The 17 T cell receptor beta chains below all came from one sample that was sequenced in a study of PD-L1 blockade in urothelial cancer. Method: immunoSEQ multiplex PCR; TCRdb's copy keeps in-frame clones and lacks some. The sample holds about 100,000 clones, around 90% seen once. The sequences come from PBMCs, collected around atezolizumab (anti-PD-L1) treatment. Receptor source: an elderly woman with urothelial cancer.

The table lists this clone with a count of one. The chain is built from TRBV28 and TRBJ2-7, with 8 bases fitting TRBD2. V lost 5 bases, J lost 5 bases, and 8 bases stayed unmatched. This CDR3 has 14 amino acids. Per germline, CDR1 MDHEN and CDR2 SYDVKM. CDR3 sequence: CASSTSGGAHEQYF. As DNA, the CDR3 is TGTGCCAGCAGTACTAGCGGAGGGGCCCACGAGCAGTACTTC.

The V call is TRBV2, the J call TRBJ2-5; 10 nucleotides agree with TRBD1. This CDR3 contains 14 residues. The junction had 2 bases not matched to a gene; V was cut back by 3 bases and J by 4 bases. Germline CDR1 and CDR2: SNHLY and FYNNEI. The CDR3 DNA is TGTGCCAGCAGTGACGGACAGGGGGGAGAGACCCAGTACTTC. Its protein is CASSDGQGGETQYF.

The chain carries TRBV2 and TRBJ2-2; 11 nucleotides align to TRBD1. J gave up 5 bases and V 7 bases, and 6 bases lay outside the gene matches. The V gene's germline CDR1 is SNHLY and CDR2 FYNNEI. This CDR3 is built from 15 residues. As DNA, the CDR3 is TGTGCCAGCAAGGGACAGGGGGTTGGAACCGGGGAGCTGTTTTTT. The encoded protein is CASKGQGVGTGELFF.

The J gene is TRBJ2-7, the V gene TRBV21-1; the table's D call, TRBD2, was not checked against the DNA. TRBV21-1 is a pseudogene locus. The CDR3 contains 23 residues. The CDR3 protein is CASSKGGRDRVQLAGGPHYEQYF. The CDR3 DNA follows: TGTGCCAGCAGCAAAGGGGGACGGGACAGGGTCCAGCTAGCGGGAGGGCCCCATTACGAGCAGTACTTC.

J is TRBJ1-1 and V is TRBV2, with TRBD1 matching 8 bases. Germline V gene data show CDR1 as SNHLY and CDR2 as FYNNEI. This CDR3 spans 14 amino acids. J lost 3 bases, V lost 6 bases, and 6 bases had no gene match. CDR3: CASRADRADTEAFF. CDR3 in DNA: TGTGCCAGCAGGGCGGACAGGGCGGACACTGAAGCTTTCTTT. Full variable domain (missing parts from reference TRBV2 and TRBJ1-1): EPEVTQTPSHQVTQMGQEVILRCVPISNHLYFYWYRQILGQKVEFLVSFYNNEISEKSEIFDDQFSVERPDGSNFTLKIRSTKLEDSAMYFCASRADRADTEAFFGQGTRLTVV.

The chain has TRBV7-9 and TRBJ1-4, with TRBD1 matching 10 bases. V lost 3 bases to trimming and J lost 8 bases; unmatched junction nucleotides: 6. Germline V lookup: CDR1 SEHNR, CDR2 FQNEAQ (reference sequence). The CDR3 contains 15 residues. CDR3 sequence (DNA): TGTGCCAGCAGCTTCGACAGGGGGCAAAGCGAAAAACTGTTTTTT. It encodes CASSFDRGQSEKLFF.

The genes are TRBV5-1 and TRBJ2-3, with 9 bases aligning to TRBD2. V dropped 6 bases and J dropped 0; count of bases not matched to a gene: 5. Per germline, CDR1 SGHRS and CDR2 YFSETQ. There are 15 residues in the CDR3. The CDR3 sequence: CASTTSGFSTDTQYF. The CDR3 DNA sequence: TGCGCCAGCACCACTAGCGGGTTTAGCACAGATACGCAGTATTTT. Full variable domain (rest looked up from reference TRBV5-1 and TRBJ2-3): KAGVTQTPRYLIKTRGQQVTLSCSPISGHRSVSWYQQTPGQGLQFLFEYFSETQRNKGNFPGRFSGRQFSNSRSEMNVSTLELGDSALYLCASTTSGFSTDTQYFGPGTRLTVL.

The J gene is TRBJ1-5, the V gene TRBV23-1; the D gene is possibly TRBD1 (5 bases). TRBV23-1 is treated as an ORF (open reading frame) with a function not yet certain. CDR3 size: 15 residues. The V end lost 4 bases, the J end lost 4 bases, and 14 bases lay between the germline ends. This chain's CDR3 is CASSPPTETNQPQHF. CDR3 DNA sequence: TGCGCCAGCAGTCCACCGACAGAAACTAATCAGCCCCAGCATTTT.

This clone was recorded only once. V usage is TRBV19 and J usage is TRBJ2-1; 10 bases align to TRBD2. The CDR3 runs to 19 residues. Trimming took 7 bases from V and 1 from J; bases not matched to a gene: 16. The V gene's germline CDR1 is LNHDA and CDR2 SQIVND (reference sequence). In DNA form, the CDR3 reads TGTGCCAGTACTCTAGGGGCTAGCGGGAGAGTTATGTCCTACAATGAGCAGTTCTTC. Its protein product is CASTLGASGRVMSYNEQFF. The full variable domain, completed using reference TRBV19 and TRBJ2-1, is DGGITQSPKYLFRKEGQNVTLSCEQNLNHDAMYWYRQDPGQGLRLIYYSQIVNDFQKGDIAEGYSVSREKKESFPLTVTSAQKNPTAFYLCASTLGASGRVMSYNEQFFGPGTRLTVL.

V gene TRBV9 combines with J gene TRBJ2-3, with TRBD2 identical over 9 bases. V dropped 4 bases and J dropped 4; count of bases not matched to a gene: 7. CDR1 is SGDLS and CDR2 is YYNGEE in the germline V gene. The CDR3 covers 15 residues. The CDR3 coding sequence is TGTGCCAGCAGCCCCCGCAGCGGGAGGTCAGATACGCAGTATTTT. The encoded protein is CASSPRSGRSDTQYF. Together with reference TRBV9 and TRBJ2-3, the CDR3 gives the full variable domain: DSGVTQTPKHLITATGQRVTLRCSPRSGDLSVYWYQQSLDQGLQFLIQYYNGEERAKGNILERFSAQQFPDLHSELNLSSLELGDSALYFCASSPRSGRSDTQYFGPGTRLTVL.

This rearrangement joins TRBV5-6 to TRBJ2-7, with a weak D call TRBD1 (5 bases). The CDR3 runs 14 residues. Trimming took 5 bases from V and 2 from J, leaving 14 bases between them. Germline V gives CDR1 SGHDT, CDR2 YYEEEE. This CDR3 is CASRAQGIPYEQYF. As DNA, the CDR3 is TGTGCCAGCAGGGCGCAGGGAATCCCCTACGAGCAGTACTTC.

This clone was counted a few times. The gene calls are TRBV27 and TRBJ1-1; a weak D match, TRBD1 (5 bases). The V gene's germline CDR1 is MNHEY and CDR2 SMNVEV (reference sequence). Trimming stripped 5 bases from V and 3 bases from J, with 16 bases between. The CDR3 contains 15 residues. The CDR3 spells CASSPRRGTYTEAFF. The CDR3 DNA follows: TGTGCCAGCAGTCCCCGGCGGGGGACCTACACTGAAGCTTTCTTT.

The chain is built from TRBV7-9 and TRBJ2-3; no definite D call. CDR3 length: 15 residues. Germline V gene data show CDR1 as SEHNR and CDR2 as FQNEAQ (reference sequence). V lost 6 bases and J 0 bases, leaving 13 bases between the germline ends. CDR3 residues: CASSSAQISTDTQYF. The CDR3 DNA reads TGTGCCAGCAGTTCGGCACAGATTAGCACAGATACGCAGTATTTT.

This clone was observed once. CDR3 in DNA: TGTGCCAGCCAAGGAGGCCACGAGCAGTACTTC. It specifies CASQGGHEQYF. V is TRBV25-1 and J is TRBJ2-7, with D tentatively TRBD2 (5 bases). V lost 8 bases to trimming and J lost 5 bases, with 10 bases between them. CDR1 and CDR2 (germline): MGHDK, SYGVNS. The CDR3 extends over 11 amino acids.

This clone came up once. This chain joins TRBV27 and TRBJ1-2; 7 positions match TRBD1. The CDR3 extends over 14 amino acids. J was trimmed by 2 bases and V by 5 bases; bases with no gene match: 5. Germline V gene data show CDR1 as MNHEY and CDR2 as SMNVEV (reference sequence). The CDR3 nucleotides read TGTGCCAGCAGTACCCAGACAGGGAACTATGGCTACACCTTC. The encoded protein is CASSTQTGNYGYTF.

The rearrangement links TRBV28 to TRBJ1-2; 8 bases agree with TRBD1. CDR1 is MDHEN, CDR2 SYDVKM, per germline. This CDR3 contains 16 residues. The junction had 15 bases not matched to a gene; V was cut back by 6 bases and J by 6 bases. The CDR3 sequence is CASSVLDRGGGNGYTF. CDR3 DNA: TGTGCCAGCAGCGTACTCGACAGGGGCGGGGGTAATGGCTACACCTTC.

Only a few counts were recorded for this clone. This chain joins TRBV25-1 and TRBJ1-5, with D perhaps matching TRBD1 (6 bases). CDR3 size: 13 residues. V gave up 6 bases and J gave up 3 bases, with 9 bases separating them. CDR1 MGHDK and CDR2 SYGVNS come from the germline V gene. CDR3: CASRRTDNQPQHF. CDR3 coding DNA: TGTGCCAGCAGAAGGACAGACAATCAGCCCCAGCATTTT. The full variable domain, completed using reference TRBV25-1 and TRBJ1-5, is EADIYQTPRYLVIGTGKKITLECSQTMGHDKMYWYQQDPGMELHLIHYSYGVNSTEKGDLSSESTVSRIRTEHFPLTLESARPSHTSQYLCASRRTDNQPQHFGDGTRLSIL.